This TCR beta chain was sequenced in a study of T cell responses to AZD1222 COVID-19 vaccine. Produced via immunoSEQ multiplex PCR; TCRdb's table is partial and in-frame only. This sample has 80,000 or so clones, with roughly 88% found just once. Study outcomes and limitations: Spike-wide coverage was observed for vaccine-associated CD4 TCRs, with dominant responses at 160-218 and 743-854. It was only a handful of AZD1222 recipients who were seropositive at baseline. Regions left unmutated in variants are reportedly the target of nearly half of spike-specific TCRs.

A single count supports this clone. Its antigen is still unknown. This sequence originates from an adult in good health. The source material was peripheral blood, sampled on day 0 of MenACWY control vaccination.

The CDR3 spells CASSLAGGGSTDTQYF. CDR3 nucleotide sequence: TGTGCCAGCAGCTTAGCGGGCGGGGGGAGCACAGATACGCAGTATTTT. The V call is TRBV11-2, the J call TRBJ2-3; 8 nucleotides agree with TRBD2. This CDR3 region has 16 residues. Trimming at V came to 1 base and at J to 0 bases, leaving 3 bases not matched to a gene. Germline CDR1 reads SGHAT; CDR2 reads FQNNGV.